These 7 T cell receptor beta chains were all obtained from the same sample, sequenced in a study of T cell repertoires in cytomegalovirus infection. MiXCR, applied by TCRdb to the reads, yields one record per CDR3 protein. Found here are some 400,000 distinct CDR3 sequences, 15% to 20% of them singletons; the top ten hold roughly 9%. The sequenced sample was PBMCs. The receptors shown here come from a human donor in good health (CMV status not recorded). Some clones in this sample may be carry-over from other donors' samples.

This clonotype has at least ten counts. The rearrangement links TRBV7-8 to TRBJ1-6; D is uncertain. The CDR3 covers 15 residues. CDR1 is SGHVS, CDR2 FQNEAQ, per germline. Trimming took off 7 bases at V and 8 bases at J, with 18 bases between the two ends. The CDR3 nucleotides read TGTGCCAGCACCCCCCGCGCGGCTCCGGATTCACCCCTCCACTTT. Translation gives CASTPRAAPDSPLHF.

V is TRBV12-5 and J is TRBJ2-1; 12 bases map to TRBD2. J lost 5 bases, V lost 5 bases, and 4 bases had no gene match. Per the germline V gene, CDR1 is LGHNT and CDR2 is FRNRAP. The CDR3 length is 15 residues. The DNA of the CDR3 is TGTGCTAGTGGTCCCGGACTAGCGGGAAACAATGAGCAGTTCTTC. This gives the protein CASGPGLAGNNEQFF.

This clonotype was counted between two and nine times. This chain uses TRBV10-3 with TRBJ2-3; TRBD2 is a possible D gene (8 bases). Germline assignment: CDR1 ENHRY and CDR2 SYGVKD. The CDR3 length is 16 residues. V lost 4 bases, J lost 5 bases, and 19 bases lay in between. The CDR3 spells CAISAITGGGKDTQYF. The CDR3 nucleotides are TGTGCCATCAGTGCCATCACGGGAGGGGGCAAAGATACGCAGTATTTT.

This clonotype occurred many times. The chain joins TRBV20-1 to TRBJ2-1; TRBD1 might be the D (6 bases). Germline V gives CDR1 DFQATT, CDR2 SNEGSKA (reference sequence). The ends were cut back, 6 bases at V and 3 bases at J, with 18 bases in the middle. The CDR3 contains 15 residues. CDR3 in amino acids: CSASSHRAYYNEQFF. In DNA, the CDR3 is TGCAGTGCCTCATCCCACAGGGCCTACTACAATGAGCAGTTCTTC.

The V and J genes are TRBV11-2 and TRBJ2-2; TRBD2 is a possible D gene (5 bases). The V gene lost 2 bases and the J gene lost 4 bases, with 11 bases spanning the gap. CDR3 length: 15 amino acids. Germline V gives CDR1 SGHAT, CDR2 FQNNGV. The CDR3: CASSLSHGGTGELFF. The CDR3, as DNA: TGTGCCAGCAGCTTAAGTCACGGAGGCACCGGGGAGCTGTTTTTT. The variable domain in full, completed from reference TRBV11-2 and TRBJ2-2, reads EAGVAQSPRYKIIEKRQSVAFWCNPISGHATLYWYQQILGQGPKLLIQFQNNGVVDDSQLPKDRFSAERLKGVDSTLKIQPAKLEDSAVYLCASSLSHGGTGELFFGEGSRLTVL.

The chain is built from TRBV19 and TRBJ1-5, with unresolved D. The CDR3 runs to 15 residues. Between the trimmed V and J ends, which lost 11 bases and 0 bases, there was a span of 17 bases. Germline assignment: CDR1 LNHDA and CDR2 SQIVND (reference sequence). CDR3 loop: CAVLDFHGSNQPQHF. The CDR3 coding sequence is TGTGCCGTACTGGATTTTCATGGTAGCAATCAGCCCCAGCATTTT.

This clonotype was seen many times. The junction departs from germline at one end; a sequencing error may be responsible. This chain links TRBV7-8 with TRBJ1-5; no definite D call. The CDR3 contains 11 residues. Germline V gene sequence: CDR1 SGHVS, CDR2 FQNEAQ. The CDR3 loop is CASSRNQPQHF. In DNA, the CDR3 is TGTGCCAGCAGCCGCAACCAGCCCCAGCATTTT.